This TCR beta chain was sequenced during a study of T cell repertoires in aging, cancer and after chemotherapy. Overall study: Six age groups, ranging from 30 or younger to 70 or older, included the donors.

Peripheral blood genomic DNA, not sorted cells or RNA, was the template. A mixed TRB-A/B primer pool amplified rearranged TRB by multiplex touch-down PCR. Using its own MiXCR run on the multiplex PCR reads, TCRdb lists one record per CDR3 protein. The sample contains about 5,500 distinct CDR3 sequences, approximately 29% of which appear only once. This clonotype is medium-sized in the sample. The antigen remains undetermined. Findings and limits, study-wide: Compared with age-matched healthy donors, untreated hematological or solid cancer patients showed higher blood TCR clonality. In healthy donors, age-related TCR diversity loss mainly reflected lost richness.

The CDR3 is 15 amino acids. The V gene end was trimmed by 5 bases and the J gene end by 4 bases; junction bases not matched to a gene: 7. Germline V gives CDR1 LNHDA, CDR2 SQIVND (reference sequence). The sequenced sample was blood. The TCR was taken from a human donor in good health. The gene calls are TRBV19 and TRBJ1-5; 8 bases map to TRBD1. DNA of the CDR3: TGTGCCAGTAGTGGAGGACAGGGCCCTAATCAGCCCCAGCATTTT. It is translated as CASSGGQGPNQPQHF.